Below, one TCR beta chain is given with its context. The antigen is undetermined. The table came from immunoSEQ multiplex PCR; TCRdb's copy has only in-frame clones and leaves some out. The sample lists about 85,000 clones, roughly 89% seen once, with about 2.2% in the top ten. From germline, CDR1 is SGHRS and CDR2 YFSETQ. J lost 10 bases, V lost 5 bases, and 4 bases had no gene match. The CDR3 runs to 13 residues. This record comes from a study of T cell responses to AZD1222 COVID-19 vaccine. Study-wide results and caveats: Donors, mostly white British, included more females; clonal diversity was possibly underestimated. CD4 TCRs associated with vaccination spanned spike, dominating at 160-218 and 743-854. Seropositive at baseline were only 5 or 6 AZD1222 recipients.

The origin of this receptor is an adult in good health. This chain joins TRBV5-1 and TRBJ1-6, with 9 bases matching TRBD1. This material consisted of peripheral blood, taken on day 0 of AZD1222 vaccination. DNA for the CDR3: TGCGCCAGCAGGGAAACAGGGGGCTCACCCCTCCACTTT. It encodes CASRETGGSPLHF. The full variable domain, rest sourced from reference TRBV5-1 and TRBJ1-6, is KAGVTQTPRYLIKTRGQQVTLSCSPISGHRSVSWYQQTPGQGLQFLFEYFSETQRNKGNFPGRFSGRQFSNSRSEMNVSTLELGDSALYLCASRETGGSPLHFGNGTRLTVT.